The text below deals with one T cell receptor (beta chain). In the authors' methods: Quantification of nucleated cells was approximated via reference gene primer amplification. Using immunoSEQ multiplex PCR, the repertoire was profiled, and TCRdb retains in-frame clones only, with some absent. V, J and clone size were drawn from that table, and D and trimming were deduced from the DNA. The sample lists 12,000 or so clones; 90% were seen once. With V trimmed by 0 bases and J by 8 bases, 8 bases remained unmatched. Germline-derived CDR1 and CDR2 are SGDLS and YYNGEE. The CDR3 is 15 amino acids. The data belong to a study of blood T cell repertoires in COVID-19. At the level of the study: Researchers got acute and convalescent COVID-19 samples from the United States, Italy and Spain. From T cells, B-cell-depleted T cells, or PBMCs came the material, which was cDNA or gDNA.

Sequencing was done on a sample of peripheral blood. The chain uses TRBV9 and TRBJ2-1, with 7 bases fitting TRBD2. The sequence was obtained from a man in his 70s with active COVID-19. The CDR3 reads CASSVVSGMGDEQFF. The CDR3 nucleotides read TGTGCCAGCAGCGTAGTCAGCGGGATGGGCGATGAGCAGTTCTTC. Based on the CDR3 plus reference TRBV9 and TRBJ2-1, the full variable domain is DSGVTQTPKHLITATGQRVTLRCSPRSGDLSVYWYQQSLDQGLQFLIQYYNGEERAKGNILERFSAQQFPDLHSELNLSSLELGDSALYFCASSVVSGMGDEQFFGPGTRLTVL.